This T cell receptor beta chain was found in a study of blood T cells in healthy people across ages. Looking at the study overall: When template switching was applied, about one barcoded beta molecule was captured per two T cells.

The authors ran a second PCR of about 6 to 11 cycles using a sample-barcoded 5' primer and a J-beta primer mix. MiXCR was run by TCRdb on the 5' RACE reads, yielding one entry per CDR3 protein. The sample gives 790,000 or so distinct CDR3 sequences, about 61% of which show up once; more than 25% is in the top ten. The CDR3 is 17 residues long. The junction had 9 bases not matched to a gene; V was cut back by 3 bases and J by 5 bases. The germline V gene has CDR1 KGHDR and CDR2 SFDVKD. The TCR sequence derives from a man in his forties in good health. This chain links TRBV24-1 with TRBJ1-2; the match to TRBD1 covers 12 bases. Sequenced sample: blood. The CDR3 loop reads CATSDGTGGYTLYGYTF. The CDR3, as DNA: TGTGCCACCAGTGATGGGACAGGGGGCTACACTTTATATGGCTACACCTTC.